A selection of T cell receptor beta chains follows, all from one sample in a study of blood T cell repertoires in COVID-19. The table came from immunoSEQ multiplex PCR; TCRdb's copy has only in-frame clones and leaves some out. The sample has about 120,000 clones, around nine tenths seen once. Source material: peripheral blood. Every receptor here comes from a woman aged 50 to 65 with acute or convalescent COVID-19. Each CDR3 is given with its conserved first and last residue. The D gene is left open where the match is weak. Expanded clones get a size class; other rows say once, few or many, or leave the size out.

CDR3 protein | CDR3 DNA | J gene | D gene | clone size | V gene
CASTSPERRTEAFF | TGTGCCAGCACCTCCCCGGAGAGGAGGACTGAAGCTTTCTTT | TRBJ1-1 | . | . | TRBV7-2
CANSKAGELFF | TGTGCCAACTCGAAAGCCGGGGAGCTGTTTTTT | TRBJ2-2 | . | . | TRBV10-3
CASSPAVGLQTSTDTQYF | TGTGCCAGCAGCCCCGCCGTGGGACTACAGACTAGCACAGATACGCAGTATTTT | TRBJ2-3 | TRBD2 | . | TRBV7-3
CASSRTSGGWTGELFF | TGTGCCAGCAGTCGGACTAGCGGGGGGTGGACCGGGGAGCTGTTTTTT | TRBJ2-2 | TRBD2 | . | TRBV7-2
CASSLIAGWHEQYF | TGTGCCAGCAGCTTAATAGCAGGGTGGCACGAGCAGTACTTC | TRBJ2-7 | . | . | TRBV7-2
CASSHRQPSTDTQYF | TGTGCCAGCAGCCACCGACAGCCTAGCACAGATACGCAGTATTTT | TRBJ2-3 | . | . | TRBV14
CASNEEISQPQHF | TGTGCCAGCAACGAGGAGATTAGTCAGCCCCAGCATTTT | TRBJ1-5 | . | . | TRBV2
CSVARGLNPYEQYF | TGCAGCGTTGCCCGGGGACTGAATCCCTACGAGCAGTACTTC | TRBJ2-7 | . | . | TRBV29-1
CASSPQGAELTDTQYF | TGTGCCAGCAGCCCTCAAGGGGCGGAACTCACAGATACGCAGTATTTT | TRBJ2-3 | . | . | TRBV13
CASSPTYLTENTEAFF | TGTGCCAGCAGCCCGACCTACCTGACAGAGAACACTGAAGCTTTCTTT | TRBJ1-1 | . | . | TRBV7-9
CASSRGLAGVNTGELFF | TGTGCCAGCAGCCGGGGACTAGCGGGAGTGAACACCGGGGAGCTGTTTTTT | TRBJ2-2 | TRBD2 | few | TRBV3-1/TRBV3-2
CASSLNRESSYNSPLHF | TGTGCCAGCTCATTAAACAGGGAAAGCTCCTATAATTCACCCCTCCACTTT | TRBJ1-6 | . | few | TRBV18
CASSPPGQGAYGYTF | TGTGCCAGCTCACCACCGGGACAGGGGGCTTATGGCTACACCTTC | TRBJ1-2 | TRBD1 | . | TRBV18
CASSTHVANEQFF | TGTGCCAGCAGCACCCACGTGGCAAATGAGCAGTTCTTC | TRBJ2-1 | . | . | TRBV7-3
CASSRLGQGDGYTF | TGTGCCAGCAGCCGATTAGGACAGGGGGATGGCTACACCTTC | TRBJ1-2 | TRBD1 | . | TRBV7-8
CASSDRTGAYNEQFF | TGTGCCAGCTCAGATCGGACAGGGGCTTACAATGAGCAGTTCTTC | TRBJ2-1 | TRBD1 | once | TRBV18
CAWSVLGNTEAFF | TGTGCCTGGAGTGTACTCGGGAACACTGAAGCTTTCTTT | TRBJ1-1 | . | . | TRBV30
CASSSGSSYNEQFF | TGTGCCAGCAGTAGCGGCAGCTCCTACAATGAGCAGTTCTTC | TRBJ2-1 | . | . | TRBV25-1
CASSFTSRETQYF | TGTGCCAGCAGCTTTACTAGCAGAGAGACCCAGTACTTC | TRBJ2-5 | . | . | TRBV11-2
CASSLGGLNEQFF | TGTGCCAGCAGTCTGGGGGGGCTGAATGAGCAGTTCTTC | TRBJ2-1 | . | . | TRBV12-3/TRBV12-4
CASSRGKQPQHF | TGTGCCAGCAGCAGAGGGAAGCAGCCCCAGCATTTT | TRBJ1-5 | . | . | TRBV5-6
CASSLVAGGSTDTQYF | TGTGCCAGCAGCTTAGTGGCGGGGGGAAGCACAGATACGCAGTATTTT | TRBJ2-3 | TRBD2 | . | TRBV7-9
CASSYSRLAGGPGQTQYF | TGTGCCAGCAGTTACTCGAGGCTAGCGGGAGGGCCCGGACAGACCCAGTACTTC | TRBJ2-5 | TRBD2 | once | TRBV6-2/TRBV6-3
CSARTLTEAFF | TGCAGTGCTAGAACTCTCACTGAAGCTTTCTTT | TRBJ1-1 | . | . | TRBV20-1
CASSREGAEYF | TGTGCCAGCAGCCGAGAAGGAGCGGAGTACTTC | TRBJ2-7 | . | once | TRBV7-9
CASSRTSDLTQYF | TGTGCCAGCAGCCGGACTAGCGACCTGACCCAGTACTTC | TRBJ2-5 | TRBD2 | . | TRBV7-9
CASSQGRETQYF | TGTGCCAGCAGCCAAGGGCGGGAGACCCAGTACTTC | TRBJ2-5 | . | . | TRBV3-1/TRBV3-2
CASSQTSGSSYNEQFF | TGCGCCAGCAGCCAGACTAGCGGCAGCTCCTACAATGAGCAGTTCTTC | TRBJ2-1 | TRBD2 | . | TRBV4-3
CASSPQTQAGYTF | TGTGCCAGCAGCCCCCAAACCCAGGCGGGCTACACCTTC | TRBJ1-2 | . | once | TRBV7-6
CASSEMGGGTYGYTF | TGTGCCAGCAGTGAAATGGGAGGGGGTACCTATGGCTACACCTTC | TRBJ1-2 | . | . | TRBV6-1
CASSTTGEHGYTF | TGTGCCAGTAGTACTACAGGGGAACATGGCTACACCTTC | TRBJ1-2 | TRBD1 | . | TRBV19
CASAIWDTRSYEQYF | TGTGCCAGCGCAATATGGGACACTCGCTCCTACGAGCAGTACTTC | TRBJ2-7 | . | few | TRBV27
CASSYPSGEENTEAFF | TGTGCCAGCAGTTACCCATCGGGGGAGGAAAACACTGAAGCTTTCTTT | TRBJ1-1 | . | . | TRBV6-6
CATSRDVTASYNEQFF | TGTGCCACCAGCAGAGATGTGACAGCCTCCTACAATGAGCAGTTCTTC | TRBJ2-1 | . | . | TRBV15